This TCR beta chain was found in a study of cytomegalovirus exposure and HLA in healthy donors. The PCR made use of 60 Vbeta and 13 Jbeta primers. In the authors' workflow: A follow-up analysis tallied 73 million or so unique TCR beta chains, 8.5 million to 14 million shared. TCRdb's copy holds only in-frame clones and misses some; the assay was immunoSEQ multiplex PCR. V, J and clone size derive from that table, while D and trimming were established from the DNA sequence. The sample has 200,000 or so clones, around 82% seen once. As to this clone: Its target is unknown.

General study findings and limits: By HLA locus, TCR association rates varied in a later analysis, with DRB1 showing the most and HLA-C the fewest.

Germline V CDR1 and CDR2: MGHRA, YSYEKL. Trimming pared 4 bases from V and 3 bases from J, leaving 10 bases between. CDR3 length: 13 amino acids. The V call is TRBV4-1, the J call TRBJ2-7; TRBD1 is a possible D gene (6 bases). The sample comprised PBMCs. This clonotype was sampled from a woman in her twenties or thirties in good health and CMV-seronegative. Here the CDR3 reads CASSLGQSYEQYF. The CDR3 DNA follows: TGCGCCAGCAGCCTTGGACAGAGCTACGAGCAGTACTTC.